This T cell receptor (beta chain) was sequenced during a study of T cells in Graves' hyperthyroidism and ophthalmopathy. This clonotype was seen ten or more times. Antigen: not known. What was amplified from RNA transcripts were TCR beta CDR3 regions. First-round RT-PCR targeting the TCR CDR3 was performed with the HTBI primer set. Each CDR3 protein gets one entry after TCRdb re-called the multiplex PCR reads with MiXCR. This sample has 350,000 to 450,000 distinct CDR3 sequences, with over 11% found just once. Study findings and constraints: From stable hyperthyroidism, ophthalmopathy was separated by a 13 V-J model. The majority of expanded thyroid clonotypes above 0.001 also appeared in blood.

Input material: blood. The sequence came from a woman aged 60-75 years with Graves' hyperthyroidism.

The CDR3 here is CASSPGTASNQPQHF. The CDR3 DNA sequence: TGTGCCAGCAGCCCTGGGACAGCGAGCAATCAGCCCCAGCATTTT. The V call is TRBV7-9, the J call TRBJ1-5, with 7 bases matching TRBD1. V was pared by 5 bases and J by 1 base, with 5 bases of the junction left unmatched. Germline CDR1 reads SEHNR; CDR2 reads FQNEAQ (reference sequence). This CDR3 region has 15 residues.